The 30 T cell receptor beta chains below were found in one sample sequenced in a study of identical twins. TCRdb re-analysed the 5' RACE reads in MiXCR, keeping a single row per CDR3 protein. The sample carries nearly 900,000 distinct CDR3 sequences, 9% to 15% recorded once. This same sample was also taken into another study, of yellow fever vaccine responses in identical twins.

Sample: PBMCs. These receptor sequences come from a woman aged 18 to 35 in good health.

The chain is built from TRBV11-2 and TRBJ2-2; 10 nucleotides agree with TRBD1. The J segment lost 0 bases and the V segment lost 7 bases, leaving 8 bases of the junction unmatched. Germline CDR1 reads SGHAT; CDR2 reads FQNNGV. This CDR3 comprises 17 residues. CDR3 nucleotide sequence: TGTGCCAGCATCTCCCAGACAGGGGGCGCGAACACCGGGGAGCTGTTTTTT. Translating it yields CASISQTGGANTGELFF.

V usage is TRBV10-3 and J usage is TRBJ2-1, with D unclear. This CDR3 comprises 14 residues. Trimming took off 10 bases at V and 5 bases at J, with 18 bases between the two ends. Germline V gene data show CDR1 as ENHRY and CDR2 as SYGVKD. As DNA, the CDR3 is TGTGCCACCTTCTCGCTAGAAAGGGACAATGAGCAGTTCTTC. The encoded protein is CATFSLERDNEQFF.

J is TRBJ2-2 and V is TRBV18; no clear D. With 5 bases removed from V and 7 bases from J, the gap between germline ends came to 20 bases. This CDR3 has 16 residues. Germline V lookup: CDR1 KGHSH, CDR2 LQKENI. The CDR3 reads CASSTDAGAASGELFF. CDR3 in DNA: TGTGCCAGCTCAACAGACGCAGGCGCGGCGAGCGGGGAGCTGTTTTTT.

This clonotype was detected only a few times. The gene calls are TRBV7-9 and TRBJ1-5, with 7 bases that match TRBD1. This CDR3 has 15 residues. V trimming: 5 bases; J trimming: 6 bases; junction bases outside the gene matches: 10. Germline V gene sequence: CDR1 SEHNR, CDR2 FQNEAQ (reference sequence). CDR3 sequence (DNA): TGTGCCAGCAGCCCCGACAGGGAATCGGGTCAGCCCCAGCATTTT. Translation: CASSPDRESGQPQHF.

This clonotype was counted ten times or more. The chain uses TRBV5-1 and TRBJ2-3, with 8 bases that match TRBD1. Germline V CDR1 and CDR2: SGHRS, YFSETQ. The CDR3 is 17 amino acids. V lost 4 bases, J lost 2 bases, and 12 bases stayed unmatched. CDR3: CASSPGTGGPLTDTQYF. The DNA of the CDR3 is TGCGCCAGCAGCCCCGGGACAGGCGGCCCACTCACAGATACGCAGTATTTT.

The chain joins TRBV5-1 to TRBJ2-1, with 10 bases identical to TRBD2. The CDR3 sequence is 16 residues long. After removal of 0 bases from V and 4 bases from J, the junction contained 4 bases not matched to a gene. Germline V gene lookup returns CDR1 SGHRS and CDR2 YFSETQ. The CDR3 DNA is TGCGCCAGCAGCTTGGCCCGGACTAGCGGTTACAATGAGCAGTTCTTC. It codes for CASSLARTSGYNEQFF.

In its sample, this clonotype was seen a few times. V usage is TRBV9 and J usage is TRBJ1-2; 9 nucleotides agree with TRBD1. The ends lost 4 bases at V and 6 bases at J; junction bases unmatched: 16. Per the germline V gene, CDR1 is SGDLS and CDR2 is YYNGEE. The CDR3 runs to 17 residues. The CDR3 sequence: CASSPRTGEALRNGYTF. The CDR3 region has the DNA TGTGCCAGCAGCCCTCGGACAGGGGAGGCCCTTCGTAATGGCTACACCTTC.

This clonotype was counted many times. The V gene is TRBV3-2, the J gene TRBJ2-1. TRBV3-2 is described as a pseudogene. There are 15 residues in the CDR3. CDR3 coding DNA: TGTGCCAGCAGCCTATTACAGGGCTCCTACAATGAGCAGTTCTTC. As protein: CASSLLQGSYNEQFF.

This clonotype was counted a few times. The chain recombines TRBV5-1 with TRBJ2-1, with D possibly TRBD2 on 5 matching bases. The CDR3 extends over 15 amino acids. The germline V and J ends were trimmed by 4 bases and 7 bases, with 18 bases remaining between them. Germline-derived CDR1 and CDR2 are SGHRS and YFSETQ. This CDR3 is CASSLLAPEGNEQFF. CDR3 bases: TGCGCCAGCAGCCTTCTAGCCCCCGAAGGGAATGAGCAGTTCTTC.

A few counts support this clonotype. This chain uses TRBV20-1 with TRBJ2-3; 11 bases are shared with TRBD2. Per germline, CDR1 DFQATT and CDR2 SNEGSKA (reference sequence). J lost 0 bases, V lost 6 bases, and 5 bases had no gene match. The CDR3 sequence is 15 residues long. This CDR3 reads CSARLAGPSTDTQYF. CDR3 DNA sequence: TGCAGTGCAAGACTAGCGGGGCCCAGCACAGATACGCAGTATTTT.

The chain has TRBV5-1 and TRBJ2-3; D is uncertain. V lost 5 bases to trimming and J lost 2 bases, with 9 bases between them. The length of the CDR3 is 13 residues. Per the germline V gene, CDR1 is SGHRS and CDR2 is YFSETQ. The CDR3 DNA is TGCGCCAGCAGGCGGCAGGACACAGATACGCAGTATTTT. As protein: CASRRQDTDTQYF.

A few counts support this clonotype. The V call is TRBV28, the J call TRBJ2-7; D perhaps matches TRBD1 (6 bases). V was trimmed by 5 bases and J by 3 bases, leaving 8 bases between them. This CDR3 is 12 amino acids long. Germline CDR1 MDHEN, CDR2 SYDVKM. CDR3 region: CASSDRIYEQYV. The CDR3 nucleotides are TGTGCCAGCAGTGACAGGATCTACGAGCAGTACGTC.

In this sample, this clonotype turned up many times. The J gene is TRBJ1-1, the V gene TRBV12-3 or TRBV12-4; D not certain. The CDR3 has 14 residues. Trimming stripped 1 base from V and 0 bases from J, with 6 bases between. Here the CDR3 reads CASSLGSLNTEAFF. For the CDR3, the DNA is TGTGCCAGCAGTTTAGGCAGCTTGAACACTGAAGCTTTCTTT.

This clonotype was found a few times. The chain has TRBV28 and TRBJ2-1; D possibly uses TRBD1 or TRBD2 (5 bases each). The CDR3 is 13 residues long. Per the germline V gene, CDR1 is MDHEN and CDR2 is SYDVKM. V lost 7 bases and J lost 5, with 12 bases in between. Here the CDR3 reads CASTTGRNNEQFF. CDR3 nucleotides: TGTGCCAGCACTACGGGGCGAAACAATGAGCAGTTCTTC.

This clonotype was counted ten times or more. The chain combines TRBV12-3 or TRBV12-4 with TRBJ2-2; weak D call: TRBD2 (7 bases). The CDR3 consists of 13 residues. V lost 9 bases, J lost 4 bases, and 12 bases lay in between. CDR3 nucleotides: TGTGCCAGTAGGGGGGGAAGCACCGGGGAGCTGTTTTTT. It is translated as CASRGGSTGELFF.

In this sample, this clonotype turned up a few times. CDR3 sequence: CASSVQGRGSYNEQFF. The DNA of the CDR3 is TGTGCCAGCAGCGTCCAGGGCAGAGGCTCCTACAATGAGCAGTTCTTC. The chain employs TRBV7-2 and TRBJ2-1, with D possibly matching TRBD1 (5 bases). Between the trimmed V and J ends, which lost 5 bases and 0 bases, there was a span of 14 bases. The CDR3 sequence is 16 residues long. CDR1 is SGHTA, CDR2 FQGNSA, per germline.

Here the CDR3 DNA reads TGTGCCATCAGTGTAGCGGGAGTGGGAAATGAGCAGTTCTTC. It encodes CAISVAGVGNEQFF. The genes are TRBV10-3 and TRBJ2-1; TRBD2 aligns across 9 bases. J lost 7 bases, V lost 4 bases, and 5 bases had no gene match. The CDR3 runs to 14 residues. Germline CDR1 reads ENHRY; CDR2 reads SYGVKD.

The J gene is TRBJ2-7, the V gene TRBV29-1, with D possibly being TRBD1 (6 bases). This CDR3 has 13 amino acids. Germline values: CDR1 SQVTM, CDR2 ANQGSEA. V was trimmed by 4 bases and J by 3 bases, leaving 13 bases between them. The CDR3 bases are TGCAGCGTTGGGACAGCCCAATACTACGAGCAGTACTTC. This encodes CSVGTAQYYEQYF.

This rearrangement joins TRBV20-1 to TRBJ2-1; weak D call: TRBD1 (5 bases). The V end was cut by 3 bases, the J end by 5 bases, with 26 bases between. CDR1 and CDR2 from the germline V gene are DFQATT and SNEGSKA (reference sequence). This CDR3 is 18 amino acids long. The CDR3 loop reads CSARGQVAAAGPNNEQFF. In DNA form, the CDR3 reads TGCAGTGCTAGGGGGCAGGTGGCCGCCGCCGGCCCGAACAATGAGCAGTTCTTC.

This clonotype was counted ten times or more. The chain has TRBV12-3 or TRBV12-4 and TRBJ1-2; perhaps TRBD1 as D (6 bases). The CDR3 is 14 amino acids. V lost 3 bases to trimming and J lost 0 bases, with 8 bases between them. CDR3 sequence reads: CASSFGTTNYGYTF. The CDR3 DNA reads as TGTGCCAGCAGTTTCGGGACAACTAACTATGGCTACACCTTC.

In its sample, this clonotype was seen a few times. The chain's CDR3 is CASSQEGGGYGYTF. Here the CDR3 DNA reads TGCGCCAGCAGCCAAGAAGGGGGGGGATATGGCTACACCTTC. The chain carries TRBV4-1 and TRBJ1-2; D possibly corresponds to TRBD1 (6 bases). The CDR3 is 14 amino acids. V gave up 0 bases and J gave up 5 bases, with 10 bases separating them. Germline loops: CDR1 MGHRA, CDR2 YSYEKL.

This clonotype has at least ten counts. The chain joins TRBV29-1 to TRBJ2-3; D is unclear. CDR1 SQVTM and CDR2 ANQGSEA come from the germline V gene. The CDR3 covers 12 residues. V lost 7 bases, J lost 0 bases, and 8 bases lay in between. The CDR3 loop is CSAGGSTDTQYF. The CDR3 DNA reads as TGCAGCGCCGGTGGTAGCACAGATACGCAGTATTTT.

This clonotype came up a few times. The chain links TRBV2 to TRBJ2-5; no definite D call. V lost 6 bases to trimming and J lost 0 bases, with 11 bases between them. The CDR3 consists of 14 residues. The germline V gene encodes CDR1 SNHLY and CDR2 FYNNEI. For the CDR3, the DNA is TGTGCCAGCAGGCCAGCAGTGTACCAAGAGACCCAGTACTTC. This gives the protein CASRPAVYQETQYF. Using reference TRBV2 and TRBJ2-5 for the parts outside the CDR3, the full variable domain is EPEVTQTPSHQVTQMGQEVILRCVPISNHLYFYWYRQILGQKVEFLVSFYNNEISEKSEIFDDQFSVERPDGSNFTLKIRSTKLEDSAMYFCASRPAVYQETQYFGPGTRLLVL.

The chain has TRBV4-2 and TRBJ2-7; no clear D gene. Trimming took 4 bases from V and 1 from J, leaving 14 bases between them. This CDR3 is built from 15 residues. Germline CDR1 LGHNA, CDR2 YNFKEQ. CDR3 sequence (DNA): TGTGCCAGCAGCCGAGGCGGTGAGGTGTCCTACGAGCAGTACTTC. Translation gives CASSRGGEVSYEQYF.

The chain combines TRBV11-2 with TRBJ2-1; no definite D call. This CDR3 is built from 16 residues. Germline values: CDR1 SGHAT, CDR2 FQNNGV. V shed 7 bases and J shed 0 bases, with 16 bases lying between them. In nucleotides, the CDR3 is TGTGCCAGCACCCAGTCCACCTATAGCTCCTACAATGAGCAGTTCTTC. Its protein product is CASTQSTYSSYNEQFF.

This clonotype was detected a few times. The V gene is TRBV7-2, the J gene TRBJ2-7, with D hard to call. Trimming removed 0 bases from V and 0 bases from J, with 12 bases in between. In germline, CDR1 is SGHTA, CDR2 FQGNSA. CDR3 length: 16 amino acids. DNA of the CDR3: TGTGCCAGCAGCTTAGCCAGTATCGGACGCTCCTACGAGCAGTACTTC. Translated, it gives CASSLASIGRSYEQYF.

Many counts were recorded for this clonotype. V is TRBV5-6 and J is TRBJ1-1, with unresolved D. From germline, CDR1 is SGHDT and CDR2 YYEEEE. The CDR3 is 14 residues long. Trimming removed 3 bases at V and 2 bases at J, with 11 bases between. This CDR3 reads CASSSLWGNTEAFF. The CDR3 DNA follows: TGTGCCAGCAGCTCGTTATGGGGAAACACTGAAGCTTTCTTT.

In this sample, this clonotype turned up a few times. The chain uses TRBV28 and TRBJ2-6; D is unresolved. Germline V CDR1 and CDR2: MDHEN, SYDVKM. The germline V and J ends were trimmed by 6 bases and 1 base, with 10 bases remaining between them. This CDR3 spans 15 amino acids. CDR3 sequence (DNA): TGTGCCAGCAGCCCGATTGAGTCTGGGGCCAACGTCCTGACTTTC. It yields the protein CASSPIESGANVLTF.

At least ten counts were recorded for this clonotype. V gene TRBV29-1 combines with J gene TRBJ2-3, with D maybe TRBD2 (5 bases). Germline V CDR1 and CDR2: SQVTM, ANQGSEA. This CDR3 has 12 residues. V was shortened by 3 bases and J by 3 bases, with 7 bases between the two germline ends. The CDR3 nucleotides read TGCAGCGTTGAGGGCGGGACAGATACGCAGTATTTT. As protein: CSVEGGTDTQYF.

This clonotype has just one count. The chain carries TRBV6-1 and TRBJ2-1, with 14 positions matching TRBD2. J lost 3 bases, V lost 8 bases, and 15 bases had no gene match. Germline V gives CDR1 MNHNS, CDR2 SASEGT. This CDR3 spans 19 amino acids. The CDR3 DNA reads TGTGCCAGCTGCCGACCGACTAGCGGGAGGGCCGGGTTCTACAATGAGCAGTTCTTC. This codes for CASCRPTSGRAGFYNEQFF.